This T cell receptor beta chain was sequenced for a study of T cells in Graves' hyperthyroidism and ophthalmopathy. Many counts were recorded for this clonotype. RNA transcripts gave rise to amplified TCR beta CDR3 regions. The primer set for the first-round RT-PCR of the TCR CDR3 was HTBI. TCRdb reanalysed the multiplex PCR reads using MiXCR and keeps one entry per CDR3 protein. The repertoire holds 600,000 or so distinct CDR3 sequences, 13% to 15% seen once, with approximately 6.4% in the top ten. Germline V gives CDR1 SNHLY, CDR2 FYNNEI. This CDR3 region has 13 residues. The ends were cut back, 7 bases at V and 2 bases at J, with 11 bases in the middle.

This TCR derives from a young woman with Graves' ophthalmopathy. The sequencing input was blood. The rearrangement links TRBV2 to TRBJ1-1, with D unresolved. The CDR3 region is CASTPGLNTEAFF. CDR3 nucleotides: TGTGCCAGCACTCCAGGACTAAACACTGAAGCTTTCTTT.